Listed below are T cell receptor beta chains from one sample, sequenced in a study of post-analysis software for immune sequencing data. TCRdb re-called the PCR reads through MiXCR, storing one row per CDR3 protein. The sample carries hundreds of thousands of distinct CDR3 sequences, 44% recorded once. Sequenced: blood. The receptors here all came from a girl aged 10 to 17 with multiple sclerosis. CDR3s include the opening cysteine and the closing phenylalanine or tryptophan. The order of the fields is J gene, V gene, CDR3 protein.

TRBJ2-7	TRBV29-1	CSVEMRESSSYEQYF
TRBJ2-5	TRBV6-5	CASSYGTGYLQETQYF
NA	TRBV19	CASSIGVTRGETQYF
TRBJ1-2	TRBV5-6	CASRRLEAGVDGYTF
TRBJ1-1	TRBV9	CASSAVGVRSEAFF
TRBJ2-5	TRBV20-1	CSAPPSGRGETQYF
TRBJ2-7	TRBV7-9	CASSSSLGAYF
TRBJ1-4	TRBV12-3/TRBV12-4	CASSFDTQMYATNEKLFF
TRBJ2-5	TRBV27	CASSRDQKETQYF
TRBJ1-2	TRBV20-1	CSARQGANYGYTF
TRBJ2-3	TRBV6-1	CASSESADTLYF
TRBJ1-2	TRBV12-3/TRBV12-4	CASSFPSGTGAVGYTF
TRBJ2-1	TRBV5-1	CASGSPGAELGNEQFF
TRBJ2-1	TRBV11-3	CASSFTSGRAGQFF
NA	TRBV5-6	CASSELAGDYEQYF
TRBJ2-5	TRBV20-1	CSASGPQGYQETQYF
TRBJ2-1	TRBV9	CASSAQRSYNEQFF
TRBJ2-3	TRBV7-8	CASSRRRLAGDTQYF
TRBJ2-7	TRBV6-5	CASSYTGRAAYEQYF
TRBJ2-1	TRBV6-5	CASQRYRGGDEQFF
TRBJ2-1	TRBV4-1	CASSLKGDGEQFF
TRBJ1-1	TRBV10-3	CATGPGARENTEAFF
TRBJ2-3	TRBV13	CASSPSTRGTSTDTQYF
TRBJ2-7	TRBV5-1	CASSLGQGSSYEQYF
TRBJ2-5	TRBV6-5	CASAPGTGKETQYF
TRBJ2-1	TRBV5-1	CASSLGTSGIDEQFF
TRBJ1-1	TRBV12-3/TRBV12-4	CASSLQVMNTEAFF
TRBJ2-7	TRBV20-1	CSAPAGEVWEQYF
TRBJ1-2	TRBV6-6	CASAGTGVNSYTF
TRBJ2-1	TRBV11-3	CASSSRFSPNEQFF
TRBJ2-7	TRBV5-5	CASSLGLAGGYAATSYEQYF
TRBJ1-1	TRBV11-3	CASSLARDREAFF
TRBJ2-1	TRBV4-1	CASSRLAGGLAYNEQFF
TRBJ2-7	TRBV20-1	CSVGPRAYEQYF
TRBJ1-1	TRBV2	CASRTTDGLNTEAFF
TRBJ1-2	TRBV29-1	CSVESEVGYGYTF
TRBJ2-5	TRBV4-1	CASSPSPGTKYF
TRBJ1-5	TRBV12-3/TRBV12-4	CASSFTGYQPQHF
TRBJ2-7	TRBV13	CASSSPGKTYEQYF
TRBJ2-7	TRBV12-3/TRBV12-4	CASSFGGSGEQYF
TRBJ2-3	TRBV5-1	CASSPTRGSTDTQYF
TRBJ2-7	TRBV2	CASSIRDYTSYEQYF
TRBJ1-5	TRBV29-1	CSVGGGTRNQPQHF
TRBJ2-1	TRBV5-1	CASSLGQVEQFF
TRBJ2-5	TRBV3-1	CASSGTKTQYF
TRBJ2-1	TRBV5-1	CASSLAQTSGDEQFF
TRBJ2-3	TRBV29-1	CSVEVKPGQSSDTQYF
TRBJ2-6	TRBV7-2	CASRYRSGANVRTF
TRBJ2-1	TRBV13	CASSPGTSGSNNEQFF
TRBJ2-4	TRBV12-3/TRBV12-4	CASSFEITRDIQYF
TRBJ2-5	TRBV7-8	CASGLAGRGRETQYF
TRBJ1-5	TRBV19	CASSRDVRQPQHF
TRBJ2-7	TRBV28	CASTVLLRGYEQYF
TRBJ2-1	TRBV12-3/TRBV12-4	CASSFGVDNEQFF
TRBJ1-2	TRBV4-1	CASSQDRLNYGYTF